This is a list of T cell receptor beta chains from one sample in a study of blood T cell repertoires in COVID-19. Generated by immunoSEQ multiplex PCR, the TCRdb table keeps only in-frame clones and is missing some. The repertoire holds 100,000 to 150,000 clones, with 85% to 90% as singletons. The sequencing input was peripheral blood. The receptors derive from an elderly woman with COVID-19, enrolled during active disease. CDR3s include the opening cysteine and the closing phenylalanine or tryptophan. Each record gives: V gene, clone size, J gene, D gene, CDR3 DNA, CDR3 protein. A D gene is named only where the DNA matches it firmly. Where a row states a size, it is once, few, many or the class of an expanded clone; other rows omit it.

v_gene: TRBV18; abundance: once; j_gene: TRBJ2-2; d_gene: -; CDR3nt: TGTGCCAGCTCACCGGTACGGGAAGGGGAGCTGTTTTTT; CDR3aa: CASSPVREGELFF
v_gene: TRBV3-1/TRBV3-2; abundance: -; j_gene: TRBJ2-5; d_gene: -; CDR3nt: TGTGCCAGCAGCTCCCCACAAACCCGAGGGACCCAGTACTTC; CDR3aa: CASSSPQTRGTQYF
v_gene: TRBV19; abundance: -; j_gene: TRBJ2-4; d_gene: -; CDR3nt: TGTGCCAGTAGTAATTGGGGAGGAGGGGGCCAGGACATTCAGTACTTC; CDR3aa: CASSNWGGGGQDIQYF
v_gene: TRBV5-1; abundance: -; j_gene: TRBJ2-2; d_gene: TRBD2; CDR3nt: TGCGCCAGCAGCTTAGGAACTAGCGGGGGTACCGGGGAGCTGTTTTTT; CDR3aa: CASSLGTSGGTGELFF
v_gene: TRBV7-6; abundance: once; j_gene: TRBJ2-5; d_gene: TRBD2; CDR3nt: TGTGCCAGCAGCTTAGAACCTAGCGGACAAGAGACCCAGTACTTC; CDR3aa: CASSLEPSGQETQYF
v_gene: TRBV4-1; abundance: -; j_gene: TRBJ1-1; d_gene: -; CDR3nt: TGCGCCAGCAGCCAAGAACCTACAGGGAACACTGAAGCTTTCTTT; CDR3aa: CASSQEPTGNTEAFF
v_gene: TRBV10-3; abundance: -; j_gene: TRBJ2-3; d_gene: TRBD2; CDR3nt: TGTGCCACCAGAGGTAGCGGGACCGTAGATACGCAGTATTTT; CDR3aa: CATRGSGTVDTQYF
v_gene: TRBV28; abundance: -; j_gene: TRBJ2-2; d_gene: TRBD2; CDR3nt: TGTGCCAGCAGTTTAGGCGGGTCTAGCGGGATGATCGGGGAGCTGTTTTTT; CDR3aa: CASSLGGSSGMIGELFF
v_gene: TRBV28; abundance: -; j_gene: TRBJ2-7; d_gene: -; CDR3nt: TGTGCCAGCAGTTCCCACTACGAGCAGTACTTC; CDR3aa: CASSSHYEQYF
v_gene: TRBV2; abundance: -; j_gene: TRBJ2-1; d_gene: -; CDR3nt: TGTGCCAGCAGTGACACCCAATTGAGTGAGCAGTTCTTC; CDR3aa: CASSDTQLSEQFF
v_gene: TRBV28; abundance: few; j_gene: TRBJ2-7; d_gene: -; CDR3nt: TGTGCCAGCAGTTTAGGGCACGAGCAGTACTTC; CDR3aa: CASSLGHEQYF
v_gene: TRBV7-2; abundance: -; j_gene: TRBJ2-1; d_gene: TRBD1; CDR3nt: TGTGCCAGCAGCGCGGGACAGGGTTTTGGCAATGAGCAGTTCTTC; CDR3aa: CASSAGQGFGNEQFF
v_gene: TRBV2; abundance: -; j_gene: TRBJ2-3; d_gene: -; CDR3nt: TGTGCCAGCAGTGAAGCTAGCGCCAACACAGATACGCAGTATTTT; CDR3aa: CASSEASANTDTQYF
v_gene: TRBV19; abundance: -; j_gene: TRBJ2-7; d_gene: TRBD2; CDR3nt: TGTGCCAGTAGTCCAAGGACTAGCGGGAGCTACGAGCAGTACTTC; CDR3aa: CASSPRTSGSYEQYF
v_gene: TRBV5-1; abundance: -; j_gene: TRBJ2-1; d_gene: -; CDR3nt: TGCGCCAGCAGCCCTCTGGGGCCCTCCTACAATGAGCAGTTCTTC; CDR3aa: CASSPLGPSYNEQFF
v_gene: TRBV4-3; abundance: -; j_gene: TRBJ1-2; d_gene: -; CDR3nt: TGCGCCAGCAGCCAAGCAGGGGATAGTGGCTACACCTTC; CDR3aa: CASSQAGDSGYTF
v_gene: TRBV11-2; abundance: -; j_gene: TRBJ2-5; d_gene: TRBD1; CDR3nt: TGTGCCAGCAGCCCGCGGGACAGGCAAGAGACCCAGTACTTC; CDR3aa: CASSPRDRQETQYF
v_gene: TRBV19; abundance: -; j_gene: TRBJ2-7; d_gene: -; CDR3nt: TGTGCCAGTAGTCGTGGCGGGGTTACCTACGAGCAGTACTTC; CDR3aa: CASSRGGVTYEQYF
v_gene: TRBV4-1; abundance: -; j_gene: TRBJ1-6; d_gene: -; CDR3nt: TGCGCCAGCAGCCAGTTGGAGCAGAATTCACCCCTCCACTTT; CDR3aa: CASSQLEQNSPLHF
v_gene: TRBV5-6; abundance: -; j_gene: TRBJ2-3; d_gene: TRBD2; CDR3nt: TGTGCCAGCAGCTTGGATGTTCTAGCGGGAGCAGATACGCAGTATTTT; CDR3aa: CASSLDVLAGADTQYF
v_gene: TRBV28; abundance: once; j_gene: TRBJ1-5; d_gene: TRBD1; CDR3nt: TGTGCCAGCAGTCTCTGGACAGGGAGGTCGAATCAGCCCCAGCATTTT; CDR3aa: CASSLWTGRSNQPQHF
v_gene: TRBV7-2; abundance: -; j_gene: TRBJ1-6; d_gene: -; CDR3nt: TGTGCCAGCAGCTTCACTAGGGATTCACCCCTCCACTTT; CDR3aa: CASSFTRDSPLHF
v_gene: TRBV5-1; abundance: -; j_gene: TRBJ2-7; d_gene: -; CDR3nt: TGCGCCAGCAGCTTGGCCCCGGAGGGGTCCTACGAGCAGTACTTC; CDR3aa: CASSLAPEGSYEQYF
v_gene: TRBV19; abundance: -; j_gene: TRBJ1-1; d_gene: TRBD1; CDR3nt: TGTGCCAGTAGTATTCATAACAGGGGGGCCTCTGACACTGAAGCTTTCTTT; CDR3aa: CASSIHNRGASDTEAFF
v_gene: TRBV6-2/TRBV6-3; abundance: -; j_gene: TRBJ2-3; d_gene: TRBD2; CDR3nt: TGTGCCAGCAGTTACTCGATAGCGGGAGGGCACGATACGCAGTATTTT; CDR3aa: CASSYSIAGGHDTQYF
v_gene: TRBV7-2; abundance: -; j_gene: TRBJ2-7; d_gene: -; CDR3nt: TGTGCCAGCAGCTTATCGTACGGGAGCTACGAGCAGTACTTC; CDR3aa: CASSLSYGSYEQYF
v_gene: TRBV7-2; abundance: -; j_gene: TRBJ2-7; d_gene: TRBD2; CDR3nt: TGTGCCAGCGGATCTAGCGGGAGAGTGGAGCAGTACTTC; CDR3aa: CASGSSGRVEQYF
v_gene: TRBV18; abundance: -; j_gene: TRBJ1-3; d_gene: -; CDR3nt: TGTGCCAGCTCACCCACTTCTCTAACCTCTGGAAACACCATATATTTT; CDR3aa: CASSPTSLTSGNTIYF
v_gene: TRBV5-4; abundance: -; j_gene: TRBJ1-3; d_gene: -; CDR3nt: TGTGCCAGCAGCTTGGATCATTTCTCTGGAAACACCATATATTTT; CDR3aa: CASSLDHFSGNTIYF
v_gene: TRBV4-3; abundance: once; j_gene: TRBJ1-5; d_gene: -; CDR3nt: TGCGCCAGCAGCCAAGATTGGGTGGGCCAGCCCCAGCATTTT; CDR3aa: CASSQDWVGQPQHF
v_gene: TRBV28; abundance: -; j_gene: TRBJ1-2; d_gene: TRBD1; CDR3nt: TGTGCCAGCAGTTCAGGACAGGGCTATGGCTACACCTTC; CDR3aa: CASSSGQGYGYTF
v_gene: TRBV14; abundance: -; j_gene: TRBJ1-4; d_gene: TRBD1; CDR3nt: TGTGCCAGCAGCCAAGAGGGCCAACTTTCAGGGGGAATTGAAAAACTGTTTTTT; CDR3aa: CASSQEGQLSGGIEKLFF
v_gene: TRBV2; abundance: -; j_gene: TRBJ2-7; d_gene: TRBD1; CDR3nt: TGTGCCAGCAGTCTTCGACAGGACAGGTACGAGCAGTACTTC; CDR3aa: CASSLRQDRYEQYF
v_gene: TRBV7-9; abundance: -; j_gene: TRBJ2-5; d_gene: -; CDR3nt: TGTGCCAGCAGCTTAGCGAGGGCGGGACCCCAAGAGACCCAGTACTTC; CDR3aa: CASSLARAGPQETQYF
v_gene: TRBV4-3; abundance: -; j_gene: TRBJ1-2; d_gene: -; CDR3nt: TGCGCCAGCAGCCAAGATTCGTCAGGTCATCAGGGCTACACCTTC; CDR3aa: CASSQDSSGHQGYTF
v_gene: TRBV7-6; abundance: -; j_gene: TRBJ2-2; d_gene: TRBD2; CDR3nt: TGTGCCAGCCGGATGGCTAGCGGCACCGGGGAGCTGTTTTTT; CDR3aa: CASRMASGTGELFF
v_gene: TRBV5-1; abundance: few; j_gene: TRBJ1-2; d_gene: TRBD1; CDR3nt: TGCGCCAGCAGCTCGCGGCCGGGACAGGGCTATGGCTACACCTTC; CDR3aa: CASSSRPGQGYGYTF
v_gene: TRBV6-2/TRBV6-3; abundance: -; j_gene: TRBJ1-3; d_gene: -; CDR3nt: TGTGCCAGCAGTAAACCGGGCACAGGGACAACTGGAAACACCATATATTTT; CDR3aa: CASSKPGTGTTGNTIYF
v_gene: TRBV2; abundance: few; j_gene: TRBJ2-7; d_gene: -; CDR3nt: TGTGCCAGCAGTGCCTTCCTCATCAGGACTACCTCCTACGAGCAGTACTTC; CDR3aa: CASSAFLIRTTSYEQYF
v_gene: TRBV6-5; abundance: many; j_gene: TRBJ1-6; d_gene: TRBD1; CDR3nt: TGTGCCAGCAGAAGAGACAGGGGTCATAATTCACCCCTCCACTTT; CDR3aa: CASRRDRGHNSPLHF
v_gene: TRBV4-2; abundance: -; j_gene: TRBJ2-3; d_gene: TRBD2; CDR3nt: TGTGCCAGCAGGACGGGAGGCAGCACAGATACGCAGTATTTT; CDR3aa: CASRTGGSTDTQYF
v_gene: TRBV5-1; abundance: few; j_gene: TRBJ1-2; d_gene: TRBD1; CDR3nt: TGCGCCAGCAGCCTACTAAGTACACTGGACAGGGGCCCAACAGCTAACTATGGCTACACCTTC; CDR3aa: CASSLLSTLDRGPTANYGYTF